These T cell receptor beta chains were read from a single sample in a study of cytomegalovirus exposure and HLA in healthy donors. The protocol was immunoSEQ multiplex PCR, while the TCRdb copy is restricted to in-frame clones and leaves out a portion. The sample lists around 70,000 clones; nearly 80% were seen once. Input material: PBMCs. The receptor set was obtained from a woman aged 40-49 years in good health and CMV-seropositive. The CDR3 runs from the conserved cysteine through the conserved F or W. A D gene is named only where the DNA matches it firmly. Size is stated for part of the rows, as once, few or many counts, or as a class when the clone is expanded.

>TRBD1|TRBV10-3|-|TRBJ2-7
TGTGCCATCAGTGTCTCCGGACAGGGATACGAGCAGTACTTC
CAISVSGQGYEQYF
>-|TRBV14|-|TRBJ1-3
TGTGCCAGCAGCCCCTCTTGGACTCAGGGGACCATATATTTT
CASSPSWTQGTIYF
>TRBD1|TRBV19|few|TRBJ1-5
TGTGCCAGTAGGGACAGGTCCGGCAATCAGCCCCAGCATTTT
CASRDRSGNQPQHF
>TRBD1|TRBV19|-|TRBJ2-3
TGTGCCAGTAGCGACAGGGGGCGGACAGATACGCAGTATTTT
CASSDRGRTDTQYF
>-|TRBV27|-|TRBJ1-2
TGTGCCAGCAGTTTAACCAGGTCCTATGGCTACACCTTC
CASSLTRSYGYTF
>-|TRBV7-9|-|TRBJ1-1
TGTGCCAGCACTTGGGGGGACACTGAAGCTTTCTTT
CASTWGDTEAFF
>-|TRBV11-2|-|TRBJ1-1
TGTGCCAGCAGCCCGGAGGTGGCGAACACTGAAGCTTTCTTT
CASSPEVANTEAFF
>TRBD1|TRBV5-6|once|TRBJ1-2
TGTGCCAGCAGCTTGGGGACAGGGACGTATGGCTACACCTTC
CASSLGTGTYGYTF
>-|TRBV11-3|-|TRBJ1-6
TGTGCCAGCAGCTTAGCCCCGGGGTCACCCCTCCACTTT
CASSLAPGSPLHF
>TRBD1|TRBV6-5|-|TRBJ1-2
TGTGCCAGCAGTGAAAAAGGGACAGGCTATGGCTACACCTTC
CASSEKGTGYGYTF
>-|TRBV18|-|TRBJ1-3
TGTGCCAGCTCACCACCGAGCCTGCGCTCTGGAAACACCATATATTTT
CASSPPSLRSGNTIYF
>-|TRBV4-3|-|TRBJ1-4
TGCGCCAGCAGCCACAACCCAGGAACCCTAAATGAAAAACTGTTTTTT
CASSHNPGTLNEKLFF
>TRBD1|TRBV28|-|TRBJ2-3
TGTGCCAGCAGTTTACATGCTGGGGGACAGGGGATAGATACGCAGTATTTT
CASSLHAGGQGIDTQYF
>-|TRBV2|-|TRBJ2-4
TGTGCCAGCAGGACAGAGAACATTCAGTACTTC
CASRTENIQYF
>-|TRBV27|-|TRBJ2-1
TGTGCCAGCAGTTTCGGGTATGAGCAGTTCTTC
CASSFGYEQFF
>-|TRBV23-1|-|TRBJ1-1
TGCGCCACCGGGGGGGAGGACACTGAAGCTTTCTTT
CATGGEDTEAFF
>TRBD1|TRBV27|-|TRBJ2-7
TGTGCCAGCAGTTTTCACGGGACAGTCCAATACGAGCAGTACTTC
CASSFHGTVQYEQYF
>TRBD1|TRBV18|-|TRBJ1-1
TGTGCCAGCTCACGAACACAGGGGTGGACTGAAGCTTTCTTT
CASSRTQGWTEAFF
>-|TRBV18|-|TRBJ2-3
TGTGCCAGCTCAACGGCGGCAGGGTGGAACACAGATACGCAGTATTTT
CASSTAAGWNTDTQYF
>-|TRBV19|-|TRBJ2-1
TGTGCCAGTAGTACAGGACTATACAATGAGCAGTTCTTC
CASSTGLYNEQFF
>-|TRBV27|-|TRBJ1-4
TGTGCCAGCAGCCCATCCGGGGTTGAAAAACTGTTTTTT
CASSPSGVEKLFF
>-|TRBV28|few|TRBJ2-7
TGTGCCAGCAGTTTCGAGGTCTCCGAGCAGTACTTC
CASSFEVSEQYF
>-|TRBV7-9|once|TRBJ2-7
TGTGCCAGCAGCTTCACTAGCCACTACGAGCAGTACTTC
CASSFTSHYEQYF
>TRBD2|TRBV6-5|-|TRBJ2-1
TGTGCCAGCAGTTACTTTTCTAGCGGAGGGATCCGTGAGCAGTTCTTC
CASSYFSSGGIREQFF
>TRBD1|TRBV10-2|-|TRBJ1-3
TGCGCCAGCAGCCTCGACAGGGACTCTGGAAACACCATATATTTT
CASSLDRDSGNTIYF
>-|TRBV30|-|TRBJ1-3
TGTGCCCAGGGAATGTCCACCATATATTTT
CAQGMSTIYF
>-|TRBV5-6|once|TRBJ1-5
TGTGCCAGCACCACGGGGGTTCAGCCCCAGCATTTT
CASTTGVQPQHF
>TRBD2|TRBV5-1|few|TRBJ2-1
TGCGCCAGCAGCTTGGTACTAGCGGGGGGGGGTGAGCAGTTCTTC
CASSLVLAGGGEQFF
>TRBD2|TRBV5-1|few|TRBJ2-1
TGCGCCAGCAGCTTGTCGCTAGCGGGACTAAATGAGCAGTTCTTC
CASSLSLAGLNEQFF
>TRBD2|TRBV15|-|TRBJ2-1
TGTGCCACCAGCAGAGAAACTAGCGGGGGGTGGTCCTACAATGAGCAGTTCTTC
CATSRETSGGWSYNEQFF
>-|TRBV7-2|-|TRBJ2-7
TGTGCCAGCAGCCAAGGGGCAGATTCCTACGAGCAGTACTTC
CASSQGADSYEQYF
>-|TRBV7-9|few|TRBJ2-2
TGTGCCAGCAGCCTTCACAGTGTACGCACCGGGGAGCTGTTTTTT
CASSLHSVRTGELFF
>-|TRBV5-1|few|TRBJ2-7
TGCGCCAGCAGGGGAGGACAGGTTAGCTCCTACGAGCAGTACTTC
CASRGGQVSSYEQYF
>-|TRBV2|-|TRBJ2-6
TGTGCCAGCTTGAGTTGGGGAGCCGGGGCCAACGTCCTGACTTTC
CASLSWGAGANVLTF
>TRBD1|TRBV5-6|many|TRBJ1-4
TGTGCCAGCAGCGCATCTACAGGGGCGGGTGTTGAAAAACTGTTTTTT
CASSASTGAGVEKLFF
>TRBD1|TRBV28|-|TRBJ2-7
TGTGCCAGCAGTTTAGTGGGACAGGGACTATACGAGCAGTACTTC
CASSLVGQGLYEQYF
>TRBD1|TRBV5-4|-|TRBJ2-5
TGTGCCAGCAGCTTAGGACAGGAGCCGTACCAAGAGACCCAGTACTTC
CASSLGQEPYQETQYF
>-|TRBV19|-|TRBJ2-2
TGTGCCAGTAGTATAGATGAGGCTACAGGGAACACCGGGGAGCTGTTTTTT
CASSIDEATGNTGELFF
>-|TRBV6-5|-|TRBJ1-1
TGTGCCAGCAGTTACTCCCGGGTCGCCACTGAAGCTTTCTTT
CASSYSRVATEAFF
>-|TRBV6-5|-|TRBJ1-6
TGTGCCAGCACCTCCCAAGGACACAGTAATTCACCCCTCCACTTT
CASTSQGHSNSPLHF
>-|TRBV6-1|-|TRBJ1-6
TGTGCCAGCAGTCCCCAGGGTTTAACACGCTCACCCCTCCACTTT
CASSPQGLTRSPLHF
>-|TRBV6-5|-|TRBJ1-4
TGTGCCAGCAGCCTGGCTTATGCAACTAATGAAAAACTGTTTTTT
CASSLAYATNEKLFF
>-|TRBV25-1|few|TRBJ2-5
TGTGCCAGCAGTGAATCTCGGTCTGGGGCTAGTCAAGAGACCCAGTACTTC
CASSESRSGASQETQYF
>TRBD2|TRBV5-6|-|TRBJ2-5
TGTGCCAGCAGGTTGCGGGGGGGCGGAGAGACCCAGTACTTC
CASRLRGGGETQYF
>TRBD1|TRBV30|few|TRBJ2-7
TGTGCCTGGAGTATACAGGGGAACGAGCAGTACTTC
CAWSIQGNEQYF
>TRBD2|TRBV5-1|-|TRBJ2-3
TGCGCCAGCAGCTTGGGGCTAGCGGGGGACACAGATACGCAGTATTTT
CASSLGLAGDTDTQYF
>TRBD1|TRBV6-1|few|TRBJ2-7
TGTGCCAGCAGCTCAGGGGGTTTTCACGAGCAGTACTTC
CASSSGGFHEQYF
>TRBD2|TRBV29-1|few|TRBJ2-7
TGCAGCGTGTCAACCGGGACTAGGGCCTACGAGCAGTACTTC
CSVSTGTRAYEQYF
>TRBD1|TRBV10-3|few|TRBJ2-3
TGTGCCATCGGAGACAGGGGACCAGATACGCAGTATTTT
CAIGDRGPDTQYF
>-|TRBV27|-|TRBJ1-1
TGTGCCAGCAGTCATCCGCTGGCGGGCACTGAAGCTTTCTTT
CASSHPLAGTEAFF
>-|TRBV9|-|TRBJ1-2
TGTGCCAGCAGTGACACCGGGAACCGCTATGGCTACACCTTC
CASSDTGNRYGYTF